The rows below give T cell receptor beta chains drawn from one sample of a study of blood T cell repertoires in COVID-19. Method: immunoSEQ multiplex PCR; TCRdb's copy keeps in-frame clones and lacks some. The sample has over 25,000 clones, around four fifths seen once. The sequenced sample consisted of peripheral blood. The receptor set was obtained from an elderly man with acute or convalescent COVID-19. Both conserved end residues are part of each CDR3.

V	J	CDR3
TRBV6-5	TRBJ2-5	CASSSGVETQYF
TRBV19	TRBJ1-2	CASSITVENYGYTF
TRBV6-5	TRBJ1-6	CASTRDSAPLSPLHF
TRBV4-1	TRBJ2-1	CASSQEQNLDWSSYNEQFF
TRBV2	TRBJ1-1	CASRPSTEATEAFF
TRBV18	TRBJ2-7	CASSPSTVSYEQYF
TRBV6-1	TRBJ1-1	CASSVGAWTPEMNTEAFF
TRBV5-1	TRBJ2-1	CASSLTSIRGDEQFF
TRBV9	TRBJ2-1	CASSVSGGRGFNEQFF
TRBV6-2/TRBV6-3	TRBJ2-7	CASGWRGYEQYF
TRBV4-2	TRBJ1-3	CASSQDQRAGNTIYF
TRBV28	TRBJ1-6	CASSPRDRGVSPLHF
TRBV3-1/TRBV3-2	TRBJ1-1	CASSQDGDRDTEAFF
TRBV2	TRBJ2-3	CASTRGQGVDTQYF
TRBV9	TRBJ2-3	CASSVVGGRADTQYF
TRBV7-3	TRBJ2-6	CASSPTVGQAGANVLTF
TRBV7-2	TRBJ2-1	CASSLTGLANSYNEQFF
TRBV3-1/TRBV3-2	TRBJ1-5	CASSQDASAGPQHF
TRBV5-6	TRBJ2-2	CASSFGTSGANTGELFF
TRBV6-6	TRBJ1-5	CASSYEGGSQPQHF
TRBV27	TRBJ2-1	CASSLGPGLYNEQFF
TRBV2	TRBJ2-2	CASIPRGGTGELFF
TRBV30	TRBJ1-2	CAWSGGTGAYTF
TRBV6-4	TRBJ1-4	CASSDDRDAQKLFF
TRBV9	TRBJ2-3	CASSPHGSSGTDTQYF
TRBV29-1	TRBJ1-5	CSVTGTGGRSQPQHF
TRBV19	TRBJ2-2	CASSIVSSSLTGELFF
TRBV4-2	TRBJ2-2	CASSQERWTSMERNTGELFF
TRBV11-1	TRBJ2-2	CASSLRSGSNTGELFF
TRBV30	TRBJ1-3	CAWSPGPGNTIYF
TRBV4-1	TRBJ2-3	CASSQLAGSSTDTQYF
TRBV19	TRBJ1-4	CAGGLPEKLFF
TRBV24-1	TRBJ2-2	CATSAPGTGELFF
TRBV9	TRBJ2-3	CASSVSSTDTQYF
TRBV7-2	TRBJ2-2	CASSWTSGYTGELFF